These 18 T cell receptor beta chains came from one sample sequenced in a study of cytomegalovirus exposure and HLA in healthy donors. Method: immunoSEQ multiplex PCR; TCRdb's copy keeps in-frame clones and lacks some. The sample lists approximately 57,000 clones, 85% to 95% occurring once. The material sequenced was PBMCs. The receptors here all came from a woman between 18 and 29 years old in good health and CMV-seronegative.

A remark on this clone: Additional DNA sequences in this sample encode the identical CDR3. The rearrangement uses TRBV9 and TRBJ2-3; D unresolved. V lost 0 bases, J lost 1 base, and 3 bases lay in between. In germline, CDR1 is SGDLS, CDR2 YYNGEE. The CDR3 runs 13 residues. CDR3 amino acids: CASSVGGTDTQYF. CDR3 DNA sequence: TGTGCCAGCAGCGTAGGAGGCACAGATACGCAGTATTTT.

The V and J genes are TRBV5-4 and TRBJ2-3; 9 positions match TRBD2. This CDR3 has 16 amino acids. CDR1 SGHNT and CDR2 YYREEE come from the germline V gene (reference sequence). Unmatched junction bases numbered 9, after V lost 4 bases and J lost 3 bases. As DNA, the CDR3 is TGTGCCAGCAGCATCGAAGCGGGGGGAGGGACAGATACGCAGTATTTT. It specifies CASSIEAGGGTDTQYF.

J is TRBJ1-5 and V is TRBV30; D is uncertain. The CDR3 extends over 13 amino acids. The V gene lost 4 bases and the J gene lost 2 bases, with 9 bases spanning the gap. Germline loops: CDR1 GTSNPN, CDR2 SVGIG (reference sequence). The CDR3 coding sequence is TGTGCCTGGACCTCCTCCGGCAATCAGCCCCAGCATTTT. Encoded protein: CAWTSSGNQPQHF.

V gene TRBV5-1 combines with J gene TRBJ2-5; 7 nucleotides agree with TRBD1. CDR3 length: 12 amino acids. Germline V CDR1 and CDR2: SGHRS, YFSETQ. The junction had 2 bases not matched to a gene; V was cut back by 5 bases and J by 4 bases. In DNA, the CDR3 is TGCGCCAGCAGTCCAGGGGGAGAGACCCAGTACTTC. The encoded protein is CASSPGGETQYF.

The V gene is TRBV27, the J gene TRBJ1-1, with D maybe TRBD1 (6 bases). Germline CDR1 MNHEY, CDR2 SMNVEV (reference sequence). This CDR3 region has 13 residues. V gave up 5 bases and J gave up 4 bases, with 11 bases separating them. The CDR3 DNA sequence: TGTGCCAGCAGTGTGACAGGTGGCACTGAAGCTTTCTTT. Protein: CASSVTGGTEAFF.

The chain links TRBV5-1 to TRBJ1-1; 7 positions match TRBD1. Trimming removed 3 bases from V and 6 bases from J; junction bases left unmatched: 20. Germline lookup yields CDR1 SGHRS and CDR2 YFSETQ. The CDR3 consists of 18 residues. CDR3 nucleotide sequence: TGCGCCAGCAGCTCTTCCGGGACAGTCCTCCATGAACACTCTGAAGCTTTCTTT. The encoded protein is CASSSSGTVLHEHSEAFF.

This chain connects TRBV5-6 to TRBJ2-1, with 9 bases matching TRBD2. After removal of 7 bases from V and 4 bases from J, the junction contained 3 bases not matched to a gene. CDR3 size: 13 residues. Germline V gene sequence: CDR1 SGHDT, CDR2 YYEEEE. The CDR3: CASGTSFYNEQFF. CDR3 DNA sequence: TGTGCCAGCGGGACTAGCTTTTACAATGAGCAGTTCTTC.

V usage is TRBV9 and J usage is TRBJ1-2; D is undetermined. The CDR3 is made up of 14 amino acids. Trimming left V 3 bases short and J 0 bases short, with 9 bases between. CDR1 SGDLS and CDR2 YYNGEE come from the germline V gene. In DNA, the CDR3 is TGTGCCAGCAGCGCTTCAGGAACTAACTATGGCTACACCTTC. The encoded protein is CASSASGTNYGYTF.

This chain uses TRBV27 with TRBJ1-1; D may be TRBD1 (5 bases). V was cut by 5 bases and J by 1 base, with 8 bases left in between. Looked up from germline, CDR1 is MNHEY and CDR2 is SMNVEV (reference sequence). The CDR3 loop spans 13 amino acids. The CDR3 here is CASSVTGNTEAFF. The CDR3, as DNA: TGTGCCAGCAGTGTAACAGGGAACACTGAAGCTTTCTTT.

The CDR3 DNA sequence: TGTGCCAGCAGCGTAGCGGAGAGCACTGAAGCTTTCTTT. This translates into CASSVAESTEAFF. This sequence joins TRBV9 and TRBJ1-1; D not certain. The V gene's germline CDR1 is SGDLS and CDR2 YYNGEE. The length of the CDR3 is 13 residues. Trimming took off 0 bases at V and 4 bases at J, with 7 bases between the two ends.

This chain uses TRBV19 with TRBJ1-5; TRBD1 might be the D (5 bases). The CDR3 loop spans 15 amino acids. V was pared by 4 bases and J by 5 bases, with 15 bases between. Germline V gene sequence: CDR1 LNHDA, CDR2 SQIVND (reference sequence). The chain's CDR3 is CASSTREGGYQPQHF. CDR3 nucleotides: TGTGCCAGTAGTACCAGGGAGGGAGGATATCAGCCCCAGCATTTT.

The chain links TRBV2 to TRBJ1-5; 8 nucleotides line up with TRBD1. The CDR3 loop spans 14 amino acids. Germline V gene data show CDR1 as SNHLY and CDR2 as FYNNEI. V shed 5 bases and J 4 bases; nucleotides not matched to a gene: 4. CDR3 sequence (DNA): TGTGCCAGCAGTCCGACAGGGGTTAATCAGCCCCAGCATTTT. This codes for CASSPTGVNQPQHF.

The rearrangement uses TRBV5-1 and TRBJ2-3, with D possibly being TRBD2 (5 bases). V lost 0 bases to trimming and J lost 5 bases, with 13 bases between them. CDR3 length equals 15 residues. From germline, CDR1 is SGHRS and CDR2 YFSETQ. CDR3 region: CASSLELVGVDTQYF. Here the CDR3 DNA reads TGCGCCAGCAGCTTGGAATTAGTCGGGGTAGATACGCAGTATTTT.

The rearrangement links TRBV7-7 to TRBJ2-5, with D perhaps matching TRBD1 (7 bases). This CDR3 spans 15 amino acids. With 4 bases removed from V and 3 bases from J, the gap between germline ends came to 15 bases. The germline CDR1 and CDR2 sequences are SSHAT and FNYEAQ (reference sequence). CDR3 loop: CASSWYRGGKETQYF. As DNA, the CDR3 is TGTGCCAGCAGCTGGTACAGGGGAGGAAAAGAGACCCAGTACTTC. The complete variable domain, with remaining parts taken from reference TRBV7-7 and TRBJ2-5, reads GAGVSQSPRYKVTKRGQDVTLRCDPISSHATLYWYQQALGQGPEFLTYFNYEAQPDKSGLPSDRFSAERPEGSISTLTIQRTEQRDSAMYRCASSWYRGGKETQYFGPGTRLLVL.

This sequence joins TRBV9 and TRBJ2-3; D perhaps matches TRBD2 (5 bases). V was trimmed by 8 bases and J by 1 base, leaving 14 bases between them. The CDR3 contains 14 residues. Germline V gives CDR1 SGDLS, CDR2 YYNGEE. CDR3 bases: TGTGCCAGTAGCACCCTAGCTCGCACAGATACGCAGTATTTT. It yields the protein CASSTLARTDTQYF.

The genes are TRBV5-1 and TRBJ2-7, with 8 bases identical to TRBD1. CDR1 and CDR2 (germline): SGHRS, YFSETQ. The CDR3 extends over 14 amino acids. The CDR3 DNA is TGCGCCAGCAGCCCGAGGGACAGGCCCTACGAGCAGTTCGTC. Its protein is CASSPRDRPYEQFV.

The V call is TRBV30, the J call TRBJ1-5; the D gene is possibly TRBD1 (6 bases). The length of the CDR3 is 16 residues. V was clipped by 2 bases and J by 0 bases, with 14 bases between them. CDR1 is GTSNPN and CDR2 is SVGIG in the germline V gene (reference sequence). In DNA, the CDR3 is TGTGCCTGGAGTCCCATCGGACAGAATAGCAATCAGCCCCAGCATTTT. The encoded protein is CAWSPIGQNSNQPQHF. The full variable domain, completed using reference TRBV30 and TRBJ1-5, is SQTIHQWPATLVQPVGSPLSLECTVEGTSNPNLYWYRQAAGRGLQLLFYSVGIGQISSEVPQNLSASRPQDRQFILSSKKLLLSDSGFYLCAWSPIGQNSNQPQHFGDGTRLSIL.

The V call is TRBV7-9, the J call TRBJ1-1; no clear D. In germline, CDR1 is SEHNR, CDR2 FQNEAQ (reference sequence). V was trimmed by 5 bases and J by 3 bases, leaving 13 bases between them. This CDR3 region has 14 residues. In DNA form, the CDR3 reads TGTGCCAGCAGCCCAAACCGACGGGACACTGAAGCTTTCTTT. As protein: CASSPNRRDTEAFF.